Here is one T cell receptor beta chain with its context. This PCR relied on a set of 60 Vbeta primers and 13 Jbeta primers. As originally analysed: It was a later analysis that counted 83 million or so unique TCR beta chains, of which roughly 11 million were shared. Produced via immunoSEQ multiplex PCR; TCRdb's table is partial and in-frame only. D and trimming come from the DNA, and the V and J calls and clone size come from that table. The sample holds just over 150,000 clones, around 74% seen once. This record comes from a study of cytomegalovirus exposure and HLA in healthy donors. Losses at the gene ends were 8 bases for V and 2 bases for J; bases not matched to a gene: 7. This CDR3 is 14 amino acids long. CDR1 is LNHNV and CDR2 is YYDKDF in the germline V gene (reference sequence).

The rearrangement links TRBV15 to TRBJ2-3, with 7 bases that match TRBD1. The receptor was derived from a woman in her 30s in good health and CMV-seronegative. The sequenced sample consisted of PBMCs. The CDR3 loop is CATGLDRATDTQYF. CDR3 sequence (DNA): TGTGCCACCGGATTAGACAGGGCCACAGATACGCAGTATTTT.